This T cell receptor (beta chain) was sequenced during a study of T cell changes during pregnancy in multiple sclerosis. This table comes from immunoSEQ multiplex PCR, and its TCRdb copy is limited to in-frame clones, with some not included. This repertoire shows 25,000 to 40,000 clones, 89% found once; its top ten account for 11%. The length of the CDR3 is 15 residues. Germline CDR1 is SGHRS and CDR2 is YFSETQ. V lost 4 bases, J lost 0 bases, and 11 bases lay in between. This receptor was obtained from a female donor with multiple sclerosis, enrolled in a pregnancy study. This chain connects TRBV5-1 to TRBJ2-1; D is ambiguous. The starting material was CD8+ T cells from peripheral blood mononuclear cells, obtained in the third trimester of pregnancy. The CDR3 is CASSPLESSYNEQFF. CDR3 nucleotides: TGCGCCAGCAGCCCTTTGGAGAGCTCCTACAATGAGCAGTTCTTC.